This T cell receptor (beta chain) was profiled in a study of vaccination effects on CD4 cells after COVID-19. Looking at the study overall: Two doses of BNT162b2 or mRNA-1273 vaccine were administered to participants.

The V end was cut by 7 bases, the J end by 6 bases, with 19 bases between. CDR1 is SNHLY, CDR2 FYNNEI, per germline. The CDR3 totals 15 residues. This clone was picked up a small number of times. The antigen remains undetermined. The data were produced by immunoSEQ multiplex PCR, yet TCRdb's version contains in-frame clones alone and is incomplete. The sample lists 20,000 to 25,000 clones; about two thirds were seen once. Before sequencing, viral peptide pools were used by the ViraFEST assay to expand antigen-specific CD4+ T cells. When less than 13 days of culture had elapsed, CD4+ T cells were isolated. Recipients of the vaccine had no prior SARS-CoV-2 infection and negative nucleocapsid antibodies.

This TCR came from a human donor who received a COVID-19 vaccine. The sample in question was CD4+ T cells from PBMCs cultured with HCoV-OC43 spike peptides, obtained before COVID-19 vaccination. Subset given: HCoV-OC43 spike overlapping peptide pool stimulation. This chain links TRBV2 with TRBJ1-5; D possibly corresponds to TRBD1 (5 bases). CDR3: CASNLFQGPGQPQHF. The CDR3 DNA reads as TGTGCCAGCAACCTCTTTCAGGGTCCAGGTCAGCCCCAGCATTTT.